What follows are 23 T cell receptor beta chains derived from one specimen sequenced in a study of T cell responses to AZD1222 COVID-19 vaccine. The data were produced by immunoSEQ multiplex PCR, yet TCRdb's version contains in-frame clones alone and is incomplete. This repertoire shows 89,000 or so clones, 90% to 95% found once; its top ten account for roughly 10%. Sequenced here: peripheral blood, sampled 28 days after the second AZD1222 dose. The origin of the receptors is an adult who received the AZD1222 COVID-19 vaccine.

The CDR3 region is CASSRDRGTPPLHF. The CDR3 nucleotides are TGTGCCAGCAGCCGTGACAGGGGAACGCCACCCCTCCACTTT. V gene TRBV6-5 combines with J gene TRBJ1-6; 8 nucleotides agree with TRBD1. The V gene end was trimmed by 6 bases and the J gene end by 11 bases; junction bases not matched to a gene: 9. The CDR3 runs to 14 residues. From germline, CDR1 is MNHEY and CDR2 SVGAGI.

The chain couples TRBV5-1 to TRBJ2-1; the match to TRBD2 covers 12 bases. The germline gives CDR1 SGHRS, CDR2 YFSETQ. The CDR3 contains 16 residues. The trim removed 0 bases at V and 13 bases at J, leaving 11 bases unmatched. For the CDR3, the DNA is TGCGCCAGCAGCTTGGCCCCTAGCGGGAGGGCGGTAGAACAGTTCTTC. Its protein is CASSLAPSGRAVEQFF.

CDR3 in amino acids: CASSYSAPQTEKLFF. The DNA for the CDR3 is TGTGCCAGCAGTTACTCGGCCCCGCAGACGGAAAAACTGTTTTTT. This chain links TRBV6-6 with TRBJ1-4; D not resolved. Germline assignment: CDR1 MNHNY and CDR2 SVGAGI (reference sequence). The V end lost 0 bases, the J end lost 8 bases, and 13 bases lay between the germline ends. This CDR3 comprises 15 residues.

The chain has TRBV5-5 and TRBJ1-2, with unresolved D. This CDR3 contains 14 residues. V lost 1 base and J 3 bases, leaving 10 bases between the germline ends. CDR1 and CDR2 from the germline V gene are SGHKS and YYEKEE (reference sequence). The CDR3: CASSLISTDYGYTF. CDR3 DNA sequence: TGTGCCAGCAGCTTGATTAGCACCGACTATGGCTACACCTTC.

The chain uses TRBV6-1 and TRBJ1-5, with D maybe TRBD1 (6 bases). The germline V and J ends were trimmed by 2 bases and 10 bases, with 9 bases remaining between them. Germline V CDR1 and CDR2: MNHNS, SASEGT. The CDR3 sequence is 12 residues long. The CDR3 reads CASSEPDRPQHF. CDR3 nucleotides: TGTGCCAGCAGTGAACCGGACAGACCCCAGCATTTT.

CDR3: CATSDSGAPYEQYF. DNA of the CDR3: TGTGCCACCAGTGATTCAGGAGCCCCCTACGAGCAGTACTTC. J is TRBJ2-7 and V is TRBV24-1; no firm D call. Germline CDR1 and CDR2: KGHDR and SFDVKD. The CDR3 runs to 14 residues. V lost 2 bases and J 2 bases, leaving 9 bases between the germline ends.

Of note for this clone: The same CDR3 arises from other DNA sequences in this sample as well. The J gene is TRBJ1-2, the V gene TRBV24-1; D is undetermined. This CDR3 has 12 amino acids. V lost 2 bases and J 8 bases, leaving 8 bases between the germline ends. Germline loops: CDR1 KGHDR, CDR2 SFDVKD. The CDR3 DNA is TGTGCCACCAGTGATTCCGGGGTCGGCTACACCTTC. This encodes CATSDSGVGYTF.

CDR3 region: CAISDPGTVNTEAFF. CDR3 nucleotides: TGTGCCATCAGTGACCCCGGGACCGTGAACACTGAAGCTTTCTTT. The chain employs TRBV10-3 and TRBJ1-1; D might be TRBD1 (5 bases). V gave up 3 bases and J gave up 0 bases, with 11 bases separating them. CDR1 ENHRY and CDR2 SYGVKD come from the germline V gene. The CDR3 loop spans 15 amino acids.

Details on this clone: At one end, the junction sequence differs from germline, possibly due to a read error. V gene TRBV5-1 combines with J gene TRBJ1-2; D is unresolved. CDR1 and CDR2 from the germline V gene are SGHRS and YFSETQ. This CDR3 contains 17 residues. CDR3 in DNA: TGCGCCAGCAGCTTGGCCGCGGAATGGTCCAAAAACTCTGGCTACACCTTC. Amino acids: CASSLAAEWSKNSGYTF. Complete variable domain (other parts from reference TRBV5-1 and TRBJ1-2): KAGVTQTPRYLIKTRGQQVTLSCSPISGHRSVSWYQQTPGQGLQFLFEYFSETQRNKGNFPGRFSGRQFSNSRSEMNVSTLELGDSALYLCASSLAAEWSKNSGYTFGSGTRLTVV.

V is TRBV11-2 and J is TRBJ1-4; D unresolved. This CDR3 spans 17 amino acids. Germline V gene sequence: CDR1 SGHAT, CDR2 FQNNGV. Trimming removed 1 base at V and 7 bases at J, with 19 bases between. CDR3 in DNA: TGTGCCAGCAGCTTAGCTCCGAGTTCGAGATGGGGTGAAAAACTGTTTTTT. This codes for CASSLAPSSRWGEKLFF.

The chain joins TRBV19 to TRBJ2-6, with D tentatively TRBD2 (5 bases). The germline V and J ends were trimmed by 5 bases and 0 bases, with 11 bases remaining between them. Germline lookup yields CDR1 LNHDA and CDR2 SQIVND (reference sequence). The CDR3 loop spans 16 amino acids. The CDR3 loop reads CASSGLANSGANVLTF. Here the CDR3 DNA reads TGTGCCAGTAGTGGGCTAGCCAACTCTGGGGCCAACGTCCTGACTTTC.

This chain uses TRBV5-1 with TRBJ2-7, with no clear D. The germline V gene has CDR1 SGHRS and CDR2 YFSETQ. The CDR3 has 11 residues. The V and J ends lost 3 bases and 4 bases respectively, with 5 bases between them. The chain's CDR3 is CASSSVYEQYF. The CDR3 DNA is TGCGCCAGCAGCTCGGTGTACGAGCAGTACTTC.

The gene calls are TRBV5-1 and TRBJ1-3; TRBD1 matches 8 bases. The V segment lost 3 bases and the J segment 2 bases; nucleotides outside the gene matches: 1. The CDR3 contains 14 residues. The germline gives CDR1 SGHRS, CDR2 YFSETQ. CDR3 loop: CASSSTGAGNTIYF. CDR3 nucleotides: TGCGCCAGCAGCTCGACAGGGGCTGGAAACACCATATATTTT.

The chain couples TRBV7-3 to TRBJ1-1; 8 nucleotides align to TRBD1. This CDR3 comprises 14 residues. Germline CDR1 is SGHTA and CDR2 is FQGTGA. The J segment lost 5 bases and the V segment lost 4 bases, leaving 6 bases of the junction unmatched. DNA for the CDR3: TGTGCCAGCAGCTCCCCGGGACAGGTGACTGAAGCTTTCTTT. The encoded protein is CASSSPGQVTEAFF.

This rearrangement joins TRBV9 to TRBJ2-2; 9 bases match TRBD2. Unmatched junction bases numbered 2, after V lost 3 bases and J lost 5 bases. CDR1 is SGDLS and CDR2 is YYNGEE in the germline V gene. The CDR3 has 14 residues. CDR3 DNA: TGTGCCAGCAGCGCTAGCGGGGTTACCGGGGAGCTGTTTTTT. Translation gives CASSASGVTGELFF.

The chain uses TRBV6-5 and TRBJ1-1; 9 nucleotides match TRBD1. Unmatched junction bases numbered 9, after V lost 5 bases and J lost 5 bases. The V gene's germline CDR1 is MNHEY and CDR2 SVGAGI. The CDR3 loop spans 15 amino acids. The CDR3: CASSTGGQGGTEAFF. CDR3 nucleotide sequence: TGTGCCAGCAGTACAGGGGGACAGGGTGGTACTGAAGCTTTCTTT.

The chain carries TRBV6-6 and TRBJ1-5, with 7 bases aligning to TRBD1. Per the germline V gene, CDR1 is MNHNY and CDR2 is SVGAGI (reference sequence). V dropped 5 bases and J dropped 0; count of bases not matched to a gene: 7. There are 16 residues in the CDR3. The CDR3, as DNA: TGTGCCAGCAGTCCCAGACAGGGAAATAGCAATCAGCCCCAGCATTTT. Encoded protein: CASSPRQGNSNQPQHF.

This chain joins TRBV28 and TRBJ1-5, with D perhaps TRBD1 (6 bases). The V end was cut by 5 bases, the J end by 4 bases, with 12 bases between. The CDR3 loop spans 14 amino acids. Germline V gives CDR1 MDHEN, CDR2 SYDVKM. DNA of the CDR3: TGTGCCAGCAGTCCGCAAGGACAGAATCAGCCCCAGCATTTT. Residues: CASSPQGQNQPQHF.

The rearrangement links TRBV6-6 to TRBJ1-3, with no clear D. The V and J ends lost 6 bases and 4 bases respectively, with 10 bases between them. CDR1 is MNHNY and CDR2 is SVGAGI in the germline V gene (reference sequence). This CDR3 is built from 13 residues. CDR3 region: CASSLLRGNTIYF. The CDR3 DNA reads TGTGCCAGCAGCCTCCTGAGAGGAAACACCATATATTTT.

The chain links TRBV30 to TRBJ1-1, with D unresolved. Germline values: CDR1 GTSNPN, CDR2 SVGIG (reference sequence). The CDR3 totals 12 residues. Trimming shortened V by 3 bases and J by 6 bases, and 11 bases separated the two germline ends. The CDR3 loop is CAWSPMASEAFF. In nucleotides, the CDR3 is TGTGCCTGGAGCCCAATGGCCTCTGAAGCTTTCTTT.

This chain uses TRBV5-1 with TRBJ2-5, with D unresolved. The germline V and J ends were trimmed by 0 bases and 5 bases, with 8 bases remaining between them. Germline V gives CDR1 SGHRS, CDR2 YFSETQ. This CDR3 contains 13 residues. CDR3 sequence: CASSLGVLETQYF. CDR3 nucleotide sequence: TGCGCCAGCAGCTTGGGAGTCCTGGAGACCCAGTACTTC. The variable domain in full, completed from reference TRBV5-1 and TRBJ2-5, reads KAGVTQTPRYLIKTRGQQVTLSCSPISGHRSVSWYQQTPGQGLQFLFEYFSETQRNKGNFPGRFSGRQFSNSRSEMNVSTLELGDSALYLCASSLGVLETQYFGPGTRLLVL.

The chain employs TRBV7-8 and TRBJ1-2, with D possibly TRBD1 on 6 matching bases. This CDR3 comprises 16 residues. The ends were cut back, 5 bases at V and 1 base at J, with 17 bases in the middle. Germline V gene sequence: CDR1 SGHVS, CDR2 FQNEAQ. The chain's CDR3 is CASSNRGQRDNYGYTF. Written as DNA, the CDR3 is TGTGCCAGCAGCAACCGCGGACAGAGAGATAACTATGGCTACACCTTC. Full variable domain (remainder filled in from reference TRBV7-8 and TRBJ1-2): GAGVSQSPRYKVAKRGQDVALRCDPISGHVSLFWYQQALGQGPEFLTYFQNEAQLDKSGLPSDRFFAERPEGSVSTLKIQRTQQEDSAVYLCASSNRGQRDNYGYTFGSGTRLTVV.

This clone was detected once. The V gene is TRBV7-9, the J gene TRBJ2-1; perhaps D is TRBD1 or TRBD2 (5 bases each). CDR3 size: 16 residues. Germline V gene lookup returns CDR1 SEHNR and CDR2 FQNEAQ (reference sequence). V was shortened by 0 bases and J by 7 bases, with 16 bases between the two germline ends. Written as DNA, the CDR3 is TGTGCCAGCAGCTTAGCCGGGACCGCTAAGGGAAATGAGCAGTTCTTC. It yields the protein CASSLAGTAKGNEQFF. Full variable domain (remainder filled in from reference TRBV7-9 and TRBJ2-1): DTGVSQNPRHKITKRGQNVTFRCDPISEHNRLYWYRQTLGQGPEFLTYFQNEAQLEKSRLLSDRFSAERPKGSFSTLEIQRTEQGDSAMYLCASSLAGTAKGNEQFFGPGTRLTVL.